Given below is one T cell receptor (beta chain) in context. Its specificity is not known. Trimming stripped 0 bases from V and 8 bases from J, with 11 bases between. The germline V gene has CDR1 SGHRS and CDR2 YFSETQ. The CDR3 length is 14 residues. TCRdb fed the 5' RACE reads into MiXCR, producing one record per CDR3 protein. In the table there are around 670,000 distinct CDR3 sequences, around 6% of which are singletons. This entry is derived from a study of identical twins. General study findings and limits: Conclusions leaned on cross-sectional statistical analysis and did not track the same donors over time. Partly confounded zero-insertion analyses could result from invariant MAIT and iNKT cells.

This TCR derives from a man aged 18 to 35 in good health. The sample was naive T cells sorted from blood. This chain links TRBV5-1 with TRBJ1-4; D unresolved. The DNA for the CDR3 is TGCGCCAGCAGCTTGGCCTCCCGAGGAGAAAAACTGTTTTTT. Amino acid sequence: CASSLASRGEKLFF.